The sequence of this T cell receptor (beta chain) was determined in a study of response to subunit inactivated influenza vaccine. Study-level findings and limits: That few new T cells are recruited by each seasonal influenza vaccination was the authors' suggestion.

TCRdb re-called the RT-PCR reads through MiXCR, storing one row per CDR3 protein. Of hundreds of thousands of distinct CDR3 sequences in the sample, 12% to 15% are singletons; the top ten hold approximately 7.6%. CDR1 MNHNS and CDR2 SASEGT come from the germline V gene. The V end was cut by 6 bases, the J end by 1 base, with 15 bases between. The CDR3 extends over 15 amino acids. Note on this clonotype: The antigen remains undetermined.

Sequenced here: PBMCs from blood, sampled 14 to 15 days before vaccination. The sequence was obtained from a man aged 50 to 60 who received an inactivated influenza vaccine. V is TRBV6-1 and J is TRBJ1-1; possible D gene TRBD1, 5 bases. CDR3 loop: CASSLTITGNTEAFF. The CDR3 region has the DNA TGTGCCAGCAGCCTTACCATTACAGGGAACACTGAAGCTTTCTTT.